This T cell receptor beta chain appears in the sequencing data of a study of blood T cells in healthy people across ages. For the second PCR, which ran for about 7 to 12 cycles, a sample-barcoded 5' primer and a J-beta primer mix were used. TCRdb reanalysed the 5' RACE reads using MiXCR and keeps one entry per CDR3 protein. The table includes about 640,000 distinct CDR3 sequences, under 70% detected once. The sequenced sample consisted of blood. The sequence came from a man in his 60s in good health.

In DNA form, the CDR3 reads TGCAGTGCCCGCACAGGAGGCCCGTCCTACAATGAGCAGTTCTTC. This codes for CSARTGGPSYNEQFF. The chain links TRBV20-1 to TRBJ2-1, with D perhaps being TRBD1 or TRBD2 (5 bases each). The V end was cut by 6 bases, the J end by 1 base, with 16 bases between. The CDR3 is made up of 15 amino acids. CDR1 DFQATT and CDR2 SNEGSKA come from the germline V gene (reference sequence).